This T cell receptor (beta chain) stems from a study of PD-1 blockade in classical Hodgkin lymphoma. Study-wide background: Patients had nivolumab dosed at 3 mg/kg, delivered intravenously every 2 weeks.

Sample time point: cycle 4 day 1 (C4D1), after six to seven weeks of nivolumab. All patients experienced relapse after autologous stem cell transplantation, and brentuximab vedotin exposure was variable. The study's findings and limits: CD8+ TCR diversity did not rise significantly by C4D1, unlike CD4+. Exclusion was the outcome for patients who began nivolumab under 1 year after ASCT. Possibly reflecting disease activity or prior therapy, repertoire differences have causes that remain undefined.

About this clone itself: Antigen unknown.

The CDR3 contains 15 residues. Germline V gene data show CDR1 as SGHTA and CDR2 as FQGNSA. The V and J ends lost 1 base and 4 bases, in that order; junction bases with no gene match: 6. The method was immunoSEQ multiplex PCR; TCRdb's version includes in-frame clones alone and lacks a portion of them. This table holds about 13,000 clones, 80% to 90% found once. This receptor was identified in a human donor with classical Hodgkin lymphoma. Specimen: peripheral blood mononuclear cells (PBMCs), collected before the fourth cycle of nivolumab. The gene calls are TRBV7-2 and TRBJ2-7; 8 nucleotides match TRBD2. This CDR3 is CASSLEVAGSYEQYF. CDR3 nucleotide sequence: TGTGCCAGCAGCTTAGAGGTAGCGGGGTCGTACGAGCAGTACTTC.